This entry concerns a single T cell receptor beta chain. The CDR3 totals 14 residues. The V and J ends lost 4 bases and 1 base respectively, with 11 bases between them. CDR1 is SGHDT and CDR2 is YYEEEE in the germline V gene. The data derive from a study of response to subunit inactivated influenza vaccine. In TCRdb, the RT-PCR reads were re-called with MiXCR into one record per CDR3 protein. The sample lists some 850,000 distinct CDR3 sequences; around 20% were seen once. The rearrangement joins TRBV5-6 to TRBJ1-1; no definite D call. Material: PBMCs from blood, obtained roughly 5 days after vaccination. This sequence was found in a man aged 50 to 60 who received an inactivated influenza vaccine. CDR3 sequence: CASSRGRTNTEAFF. The CDR3, as DNA: TGTGCCAGCAGCCGCGGACGGACGAACACTGAAGCTTTCTTT.